The 25 T cell receptor beta chains given below trace back to one sample, sequenced in a study of shared clonotypes between healthy human individuals. Profiling relied on immunoSEQ multiplex PCR, and the TCRdb table lists in-frame clones only, not all of them. The sample lists about 2.3 million clones; just under 95% were seen once. The sequenced sample consisted of naive CD4+ T cells from PBMCs. The subset is: CD45RA+ positively selected. These receptors were taken from a man younger than 35 in good health. Some clones in this sample may be carry-over from other donors' samples.

The rearrangement uses TRBV10-3 and TRBJ1-2, with D unresolved. The ends were cut back, 2 bases at V and 6 bases at J, with 19 bases in the middle. Per germline, CDR1 ENHRY and CDR2 SYGVKD. This CDR3 has 16 residues. The CDR3 nucleotides read TGTGCCATCAGTGAGACAGCGTTACCAGGTGGAGATGGCTACACCTTC. Translation gives CAISETALPGGDGYTF.

The chain is built from TRBV18 and TRBJ1-5; D gene uncertain. Germline CDR1 reads KGHSH; CDR2 reads LQKENI. CDR3 size: 17 residues. Between the trimmed V and J ends, which lost 0 bases and 4 bases, there was a span of 16 bases. Here the CDR3 DNA reads TGTGCCAGCTCACCACCGTTATTAAGAGGAATAAATCAGCCCCAGCATTTT. Its protein is CASSPPLLRGINQPQHF.

The rearrangement joins TRBV9 to TRBJ2-3; 7 nucleotides line up with TRBD2. The ends lost 1 base at V and 2 bases at J; junction bases unmatched: 4. This CDR3 comprises 15 residues. Germline values: CDR1 SGDLS, CDR2 YYNGEE. In DNA form, the CDR3 reads TGTGCCAGCAGCGTATTAAGCGGGAACACAGATACGCAGTATTTT. Translated: CASSVLSGNTDTQYF.

The chain employs TRBV5-1 and TRBJ2-7; tentative D call: TRBD1 (5 bases). The CDR3 is 14 residues long. Trimming shortened V by 5 bases and J by 1 base, and 13 bases separated the two germline ends. The germline V gene has CDR1 SGHRS and CDR2 YFSETQ. The CDR3 loop reads CASRTQVYSYEQYF. CDR3 in DNA: TGCGCCAGCAGAACACAGGTGTATTCCTACGAGCAGTACTTC. Using reference TRBV5-1 and TRBJ2-7 for the parts outside the CDR3, the full variable domain is KAGVTQTPRYLIKTRGQQVTLSCSPISGHRSVSWYQQTPGQGLQFLFEYFSETQRNKGNFPGRFSGRQFSNSRSEMNVSTLELGDSALYLCASRTQVYSYEQYFGPGTRLTVT.

The genes are TRBV18 and TRBJ2-7; TRBD1 matches at 7 bases. CDR3 length: 17 amino acids. Per the germline V gene, CDR1 is KGHSH and CDR2 is LQKENI. V lost 3 bases and J lost 0; bases outside the gene matches: 11. CDR3 sequence reads: CASSPFTGTALSYEQYF. The CDR3 DNA reads as TGTGCCAGCTCACCTTTCACCGGGACAGCACTCTCCTACGAGCAGTACTTC.

The chain recombines TRBV27 with TRBJ2-1; 12 bases match TRBD2. Germline CDR1 is MNHEY and CDR2 is SMNVEV (reference sequence). CDR3 length: 16 residues. Trimming removed 4 bases from V and 7 bases from J; junction bases left unmatched: 8. CDR3 nucleotide sequence: TGTGCCAGCAGTTCATCTAGCGGGAGGGGACTAAATGAGCAGTTCTTC. The encoded protein is CASSSSSGRGLNEQFF.

This chain connects TRBV2 to TRBJ1-5; perhaps TRBD1 as D (5 bases). Per germline, CDR1 SNHLY and CDR2 FYNNEI. The CDR3 runs 14 residues. The V gene lost 6 bases and the J gene lost 3 bases, with 12 bases spanning the gap. CDR3 coding DNA: TGTGCCAGCAGCCAACTCAGGGACAATCAGCCCCAGCATTTT. This gives the protein CASSQLRDNQPQHF.

The rearrangement links TRBV11-1 to TRBJ1-1; no clear D gene. Germline V gene lookup returns CDR1 SGHAT and CDR2 FQDESV (reference sequence). The ends were cut back, 6 bases at V and 4 bases at J, with 12 bases in the middle. The length of the CDR3 is 13 residues. CDR3 loop: CASSSGFGTEAFF. The DNA for the CDR3 is TGTGCCAGCAGTAGCGGATTCGGCACTGAAGCTTTCTTT.

The CDR3 is CASSLAWDVNEQFF. The CDR3 region has the DNA TGCGCCAGCAGCTTGGCCTGGGACGTCAATGAGCAGTTCTTC. The chain carries TRBV5-1 and TRBJ2-1; D is perhaps TRBD1 or TRBD2 (5 bases each). The CDR3 totals 14 residues. The germline V gene has CDR1 SGHRS and CDR2 YFSETQ. V lost 0 bases and J 6 bases, leaving 10 bases between the germline ends. Full variable domain (outside the CDR3, taken from reference TRBV5-1 and TRBJ2-1): KAGVTQTPRYLIKTRGQQVTLSCSPISGHRSVSWYQQTPGQGLQFLFEYFSETQRNKGNFPGRFSGRQFSNSRSEMNVSTLELGDSALYLCASSLAWDVNEQFFGPGTRLTVL.

The rearrangement joins TRBV6-1 to TRBJ1-5, with D maybe TRBD1 (5 bases). CDR1 and CDR2 (germline): MNHNS, SASEGT. The CDR3 has 14 residues. The V and J ends lost 6 bases and 6 bases respectively, with 15 bases between them. CDR3 sequence (DNA): TGTGCCAGCAGCCCGGGGGGGAGTGGTCAGCCCCAGCATTTT. Protein: CASSPGGSGQPQHF.

The chain couples TRBV7-6 to TRBJ1-2, with TRBD1 identical over 8 bases. J was trimmed by 5 bases and V by 5 bases; bases with no gene match: 10. Looked up from germline, CDR1 is SGHVS and CDR2 is FNYEAQ. CDR3 length: 15 residues. The CDR3: CASSLGQGGAYGYTF. The CDR3 DNA reads TGTGCCAGCAGCCTCGGACAGGGCGGAGCGTATGGCTACACCTTC. Based on the CDR3 plus reference TRBV7-6 and TRBJ1-2, the full variable domain is GAGVSQSPRYKVTKRGQDVALRCDPISGHVSLYWYRQALGQGPEFLTYFNYEAQQDKSGLPNDRFSAERPEGSISTLTIQRTEQRDSAMYRCASSLGQGGAYGYTFGSGTRLTVV.

This chain uses TRBV10-2 with TRBJ1-2; D not certain. CDR1 and CDR2 (germline): WSHSY, SAAADI. V dropped 8 bases and J dropped 4 bases, with 14 bases sitting between them. The CDR3 extends over 13 amino acids. The CDR3 bases are TGCGCCAGCGGGAGTACCCCTGCCTATGGCTACACCTTC. Its protein product is CASGSTPAYGYTF.

This clone was recorded only once. The rearrangement joins TRBV7-6 to TRBJ2-1; 9 bases match TRBD2. J gave up 8 bases and V 3 bases, and 11 bases lay outside the gene matches. The germline V gene encodes CDR1 SGHVS and CDR2 FNYEAQ. CDR3 length: 16 amino acids. CDR3 protein: CASSFRAGGLRDEQFF. The DNA of the CDR3 is TGTGCCAGCAGCTTCCGAGCGGGAGGTCTTCGCGATGAGCAGTTCTTC. The complete variable domain, with remaining parts taken from reference TRBV7-6 and TRBJ2-1, reads GAGVSQSPRYKVTKRGQDVALRCDPISGHVSLYWYRQALGQGPEFLTYFNYEAQQDKSGLPNDRFSAERPEGSISTLTIQRTEQRDSAMYRCASSFRAGGLRDEQFFGPGTRLTVL.

V and J are TRBV7-2 and TRBJ1-5; D is possibly TRBD1 (5 bases). The CDR3 totals 15 residues. CDR1 is SGHTA and CDR2 is FQGNSA in the germline V gene. V lost 1 base and J lost 7, with 14 bases in between. CDR3 amino acids: CASSLVEGREQPQHF. The DNA of the CDR3 is TGTGCCAGCAGCTTAGTTGAGGGGAGGGAACAGCCCCAGCATTTT.

CDR3 sequence: CASTRSGDTQYF. In nucleotides, the CDR3 is TGTGCCAGCACCCGAAGCGGAGATACGCAGTATTTT. This rearrangement joins TRBV5-4 to TRBJ2-3, with D possibly matching TRBD2 (5 bases). V shed 6 bases and J shed 5 bases, with 10 bases lying between them. This CDR3 spans 12 amino acids. Germline V CDR1 and CDR2: SGHNT, YYREEE (reference sequence).

The rearrangement joins TRBV5-4 to TRBJ2-1; 11 positions agree with TRBD2. Germline V CDR1 and CDR2: SGHNT, YYREEE (reference sequence). V lost 4 bases, J lost 4 bases, and 4 bases stayed unmatched. The length of the CDR3 is 15 residues. CDR3 in amino acids: CASSPGLAEYNEQFF. The CDR3 coding sequence is TGTGCCAGCAGCCCGGGACTAGCGGAGTACAATGAGCAGTTCTTC.

This clone was observed a single time. The chain uses TRBV28 and TRBJ2-3, with D possibly TRBD1 on 5 matching bases. Per the germline V gene, CDR1 is MDHEN and CDR2 is SYDVKM. V lost 3 bases and J lost 4, with 20 bases in between. This CDR3 has 17 residues. CDR3 in amino acids: CASSFGQGFVPADTQYF. DNA of the CDR3: TGTGCCAGCAGTTTTGGGCAGGGTTTTGTGCCGGCAGATACGCAGTATTTT.

The chain couples TRBV7-2 to TRBJ2-6; no definite D call. Germline V gene sequence: CDR1 SGHTA, CDR2 FQGNSA. The V end was cut by 1 base, the J end by 2 bases, with 9 bases between. CDR3 length equals 16 residues. Here the CDR3 reads CASSLDSGAGANVLTF. CDR3 DNA sequence: TGTGCCAGCAGCTTAGATTCAGGAGCTGGGGCCAACGTCCTGACTTTC.

The chain couples TRBV7-8 to TRBJ1-3, with TRBD1 matching 8 bases. Germline-derived CDR1 and CDR2 are SGHVS and FQNEAQ. The CDR3 has 16 residues. J lost 2 bases, V lost 2 bases, and 5 bases had no gene match. The CDR3 bases are TGTGCCAGCAGCTTAAAAGGCAGGGGGCCTGGAAACACCATATATTTT. Translation gives CASSLKGRGPGNTIYF.

The chain is built from TRBV7-2 and TRBJ2-5; possibly TRBD2 for D (5 bases). V lost 5 bases, J lost 4 bases, and 11 bases lay in between. CDR1 SGHTA and CDR2 FQGNSA come from the germline V gene. This CDR3 region has 13 residues. CDR3 in amino acids: CASSSLRGETQYF. The CDR3 region has the DNA TGTGCCAGCAGCAGTCTCCGGGGAGAGACCCAGTACTTC.

V is TRBV28 and J is TRBJ1-1, with no clear D. Germline assignment: CDR1 MDHEN and CDR2 SYDVKM. CDR3 length: 14 residues. Between the trimmed V and J ends, which lost 2 bases and 4 bases, there was a span of 11 bases. Here the CDR3 DNA reads TGTGCCAGCAGTTTAGATAGACTCGTCACTGAAGCTTTCTTT. Its translation is CASSLDRLVTEAFF.

J is TRBJ2-5 and V is TRBV7-9; D call uncertain. V dropped 2 bases and J dropped 7 bases, with 8 bases sitting between them. There are 12 residues in the CDR3. Germline CDR1 is SEHNR and CDR2 is FQNEAQ (reference sequence). CDR3 protein: CASSLSTSTQYF. DNA of the CDR3: TGTGCCAGCAGCTTAAGTACGTCGACCCAGTACTTC.

CDR3 protein: CASSYLVGQGASGELFF. Written as DNA, the CDR3 is TGCGCCAGCAGCTACCTTGTAGGACAGGGGGCATCCGGGGAGCTGTTTTTT. The chain employs TRBV5-1 and TRBJ2-2, with 11 bases identical to TRBD1. Trimming cost V 3 bases and J 6 bases; bases outside gene matches: 10. Germline lookup yields CDR1 SGHRS and CDR2 YFSETQ. There are 17 residues in the CDR3.

The chain has TRBV19 and TRBJ1-2; no reliable D call. CDR3 length equals 14 residues. Germline V lookup: CDR1 LNHDA, CDR2 SQIVND (reference sequence). Trimming removed 3 bases from V and 4 bases from J, with 12 bases in between. The CDR3 spells CASSIPGLGYGYTF. In nucleotides, the CDR3 is TGTGCCAGTAGTATTCCAGGTCTCGGCTATGGCTACACCTTC.

This chain connects TRBV19 to TRBJ1-3; D remains ambiguous. The CDR3 covers 14 residues. In germline, CDR1 is LNHDA, CDR2 SQIVND (reference sequence). V lost 5 bases, J lost 3 bases, and 11 bases lay in between. The CDR3 sequence is CASSRRTDGNTIYF. CDR3 bases: TGTGCCAGTAGTCGCCGGACGGATGGAAACACCATATATTTT.